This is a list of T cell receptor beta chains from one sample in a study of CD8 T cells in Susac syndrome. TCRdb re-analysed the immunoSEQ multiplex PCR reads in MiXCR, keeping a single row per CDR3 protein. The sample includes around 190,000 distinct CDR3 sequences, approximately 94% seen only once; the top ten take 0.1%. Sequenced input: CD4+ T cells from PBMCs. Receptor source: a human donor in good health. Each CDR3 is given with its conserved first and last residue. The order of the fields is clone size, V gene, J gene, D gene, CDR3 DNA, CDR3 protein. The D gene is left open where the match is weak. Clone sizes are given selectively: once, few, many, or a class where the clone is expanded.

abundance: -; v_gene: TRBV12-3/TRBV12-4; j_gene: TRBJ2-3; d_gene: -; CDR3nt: TGTGCCAGCAGTCTAGACCCTTTCACAGATACGCAGTATTTT; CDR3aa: CASSLDPFTDTQYF
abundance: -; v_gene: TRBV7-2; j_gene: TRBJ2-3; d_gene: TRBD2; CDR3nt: TGTGCCAGCAGCTTGATGACTAGCGGGGGACGACTTTTT; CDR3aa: CASSLMTSGGRLF
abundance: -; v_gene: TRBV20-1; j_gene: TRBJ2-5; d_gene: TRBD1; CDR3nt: TGCAGTGCTGCGGGACAGGGGGGAGAGACCCAGTACTTC; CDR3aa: CSAAGQGGETQYF
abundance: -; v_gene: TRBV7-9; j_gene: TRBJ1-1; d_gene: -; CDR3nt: TGTGCCAGCAGCTTAGGCCTTTGGGTCAACGAAGAAGCTTTCTTT; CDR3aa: CASSLGLWVNEEAFF
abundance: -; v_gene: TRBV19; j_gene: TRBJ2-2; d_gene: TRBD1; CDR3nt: TGTGCCAGTATGATCCTCTCGGGACAGTACCCCACCGGGGAGCTGTTTTTT; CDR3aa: CASMILSGQYPTGELFF
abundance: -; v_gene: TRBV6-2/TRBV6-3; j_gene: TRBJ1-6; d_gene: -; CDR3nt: TGTGCCAGCAGCTACCCCACTAGGAGTTCACCCCTCCACTTT; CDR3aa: CASSYPTRSSPLHF
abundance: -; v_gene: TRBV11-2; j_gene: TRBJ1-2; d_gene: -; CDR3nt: TGTGCCAGCAGCTACTTTGACTATGGCTACACCTTC; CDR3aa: CASSYFDYGYTF
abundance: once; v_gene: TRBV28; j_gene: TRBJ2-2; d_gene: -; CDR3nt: TGTGCCAGCAAGGACAGAACCAACGCCGGGGAGCTGTTTTTT; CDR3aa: CASKDRTNAGELFF
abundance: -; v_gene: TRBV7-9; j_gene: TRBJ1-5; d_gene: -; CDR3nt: TGTGCCAGCAGCTTAGAGGGAGGGAGGGATCAGCCCCAGCATTTT; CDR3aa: CASSLEGGRDQPQHF
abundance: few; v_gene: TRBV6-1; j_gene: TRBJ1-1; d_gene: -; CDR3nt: TGTGCCAGCAGCCTTCAGGAGGACACTGAAGCTTTCTTT; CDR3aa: CASSLQEDTEAFF
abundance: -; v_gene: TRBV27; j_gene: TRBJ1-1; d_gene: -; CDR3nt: TGTGCCAGCAGTCTCCTGGGACGTAGCACTGAAGCTTTCTTT; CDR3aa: CASSLLGRSTEAFF
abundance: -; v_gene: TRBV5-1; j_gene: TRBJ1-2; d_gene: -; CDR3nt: TGCGCCAGCAGACAGGGAGCCCTAATGGGCTACACCTTC; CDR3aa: CASRQGALMGYTF
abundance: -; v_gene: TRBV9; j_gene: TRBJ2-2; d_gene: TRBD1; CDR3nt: TGTGCCAGCAGCGGCGGAAACAGGGGCACGGGCCCACTTTTCACCGGGGAGCTGTTTTTT; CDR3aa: CASSGGNRGTGPLFTGELFF
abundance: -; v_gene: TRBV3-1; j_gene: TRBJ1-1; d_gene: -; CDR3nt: TGTGCCAGCAGCCCCTCTGGGGTGAACACTGAAGCTTTCTTT; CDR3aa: CASSPSGVNTEAFF